These T cell receptor beta chains were read from a single sample in a study of post-analysis software for immune sequencing data. MiXCR was run by TCRdb on the PCR reads, yielding one entry per CDR3 protein. The data show 740,000 or so distinct CDR3 sequences, approximately 50% seen once. Sequencing was performed on blood. Receptors originate from a girl aged 5 to 17 with multiple sclerosis. The CDR3 runs from the conserved cysteine through the conserved F or W. D genes are given only for firm matches. Clone size appears in some rows only: once, few, many, or a class for an expanded clone.

j_call v_call d_call clone_size cdr3_nt cdr3_aa
TRBJ1-6 TRBV12-3/TRBV12-4 . few TGTGCCAGCAGTCGGAATTCACCCCTCCACTTT CASSRNSPLHF
TRBJ2-5 TRBV5-1 TRBD1 . TGCGCCAGCAGCGAGTTGCAGGGGGTTTTGGAGACCCAGTACTTC CASSELQGVLETQYF
TRBJ1-2 TRBV20-1 TRBD1 few TGCAGTGCTAGAGATCGGTCAGGGGGCGACTATGGCTACACCTTC CSARDRSGGDYGYTF
TRBJ2-3 TRBV7-2 . . TGTGCCAGCAGCCCAAAGATCTTAGGGGGAGATACGCAGTATTTT CASSPKILGGDTQYF
TRBJ2-7 TRBV29-1 . . TGCAGCGTTGAGGTCCAGGCAGCTCCCTACGAGCAGTACTTC CSVEVQAAPYEQYF
TRBJ2-7 TRBV20-1 . . TGCAGTGCTAGAGATGTGATAACATCCGAGCAGTACTTC CSARDVITSEQYF
TRBJ2-3 TRBV20-1 TRBD2 . TGCAGTGCTACCTTAGCGGGGAGCACAGATACGCAGTATTTT CSATLAGSTDTQYF
TRBJ2-5 TRBV6-6 TRBD1 . TGTGCCAGCAGCCAGGACAGGGTTAGAGAGACCCAGTACTTC CASSQDRVRETQYF
TRBJ2-7 TRBV29-1 . . TGCAGCGTCGCCCCCGGGGACGGGTCCTACGAGCAGTACTTC CSVAPGDGSYEQYF
TRBJ2-7 TRBV5-1 . . TGCGCCAGCAGTTTGACCGGGACACCGGTTAGCGAGCAGTACTTC CASSLTGTPVSEQYF
TRBJ2-5 TRBV5-1 . . TGCGCCAGCAGCTCGGGAAACCCGATGGAGACCCAGTACTTC CASSSGNPMETQYF
TRBJ2-7 TRBV29-1 TRBD2 few TGCAGCGTGGAGGGACTAGCGGGTCGAAGCTCCTACGAGCAGTACTTC CSVEGLAGRSSYEQYF
TRBJ2-3 TRBV12-3/TRBV12-4 TRBD2 few TGTGCCAGCACCAAACTAGCGGGAGAGTCAGATACGCAGTATTTT CASTKLAGESDTQYF
TRBJ2-5 TRBV30 . . TGTGCCTGGAGTGTTGGGCAGTTGTACCAAGAGACCCAGTACTTC CAWSVGQLYQETQYF
TRBJ1-1 TRBV6-5 TRBD1 . TGTGCCAGCAGAAGCGGGACAGCGAACACTGAAGCTTTCTTT CASRSGTANTEAFF
TRBJ2-5 TRBV6-5 . . TGTGCCAGCAGTTATACCTTGTACCAAGAGACCCAGTACTTC CASSYTLYQETQYF
TRBJ2-1 TRBV7-2 TRBD1 . TGTGCCAGCAGCAAAGGACAGGGGAGAGGAAGGGAGCAGTTCTTC CASSKGQGRGREQFF
TRBJ2-3 TRBV7-3 TRBD2 once TGTGCCAGCAGCTTATCCGTAGCGGGGTACACAGATACGCAGTATTTT CASSLSVAGYTDTQYF
TRBJ2-7 TRBV12-3/TRBV12-4 . few TGTGCCAGCACCCTAAGGTTAGGCCAGAGCTACGAGCAGTACTTC CASTLRLGQSYEQYF
TRBJ2-3 TRBV7-7 . . TGTGCCAGCAGCACAGGTCTAGCTGCCACAGATACGCAGTATTTT CASSTGLAATDTQYF
TRBJ2-5 TRBV20-1 . few TGCAGTGCTAGAGCATGGGACTGGCCCGGGGAAGAGACCCAGTACTTC CSARAWDWPGEETQYF
TRBJ1-2 TRBV15 TRBD1 few TGTGCCACCAGCACAACCAGGGGGGGCTACACCTTC CATSTTRGGYTF
TRBJ2-7 TRBV20-1 . . TGCAGTGCTAGCGGGGCCTCGTTCGAGCAGTACTTC CSASGASFEQYF
TRBJ2-6 TRBV7-6 . . TGTGCCAGCAGCCCCTCAGGGAAGGGAAGGGACTCTGGGGCCAACGTCCTGACTTTC CASSPSGKGRDSGANVLTF
TRBJ1-2 TRBV7-9 . few TGTGCCAGCAGCTCGACCTACTATGGCTACACCTTC CASSSTYYGYTF
TRBJ2-1 TRBV12-3/TRBV12-4 . . TGTGCCAGCAACCCCGGGAGCCCCTACAATGAGCAGTTCTTC CASNPGSPYNEQFF
TRBJ1-5 TRBV11-2 . . TGTGCCAGCAGCTTAGGACTCCTGGGGAGTCAGCCCCAGCATTTT CASSLGLLGSQPQHF
TRBJ1-1 TRBV12-3/TRBV12-4 TRBD1 . TGTGCCAGCAGTTTACGGCCAGGGGGCTTCTTGGGGCTGGGCACTGAAGCTTTCTTT CASSLRPGGFLGLGTEAFF
TRBJ2-1 TRBV3-1 . . TGTGCCAGCAGCCAAGTGGAAGAACGAAAGGAGCAGTTCTTC CASSQVEERKEQFF
TRBJ2-1 TRBV20-1 TRBD2 . TGCAGTGCTACCGGGACTAGCACCTCAGATGAGCAGTTCTTC CSATGTSTSDEQFF
TRBJ2-7 TRBV7-9 TRBD1 . TGTGCCAGCAGCCCCACAGGGGAGCCCTACGAGCAGTACTTC CASSPTGEPYEQYF
TRBJ2-3 TRBV12-3/TRBV12-4 . . TGTGCCAGCAATCTCACGCTAAGCACAGATACGCAGTATTTT CASNLTLSTDTQYF
TRBJ2-7 TRBV12-3/TRBV12-4 . . TGTGCCAGCAGTCTGACACCTTTCCACGAGCAGTACTTC CASSLTPFHEQYF
TRBJ2-1 TRBV7-9 . . TGTGCCAGCAGCCCGAACCTAGGGCCCGTGGAGTTCTTC CASSPNLGPVEFF
TRBJ2-7 TRBV3-1 . . TGTGCCAGCAGCCAAGACGACCCTGAGCAGTACTTC CASSQDDPEQYF
TRBJ1-2 TRBV7-2 . . TGTGCCAGCAGCTGGAAAAGGCAGCTTATGAATGGCTACACCTTC CASSWKRQLMNGYTF
TRBJ2-3 TRBV10-3 TRBD2 . TGTGCCATCACTCGGGATAGCGGGAGGGAATGGGATACGCAGTATTTT CAITRDSGREWDTQYF
TRBJ2-7 TRBV2 . few TGTGCCAGCAGTGAAGCGTTCTACGGTTACGATGGAATTGGGGGAAAGGTCTACGAGCAGTACTTC CASSEAFYGYDGIGGKVYEQYF
TRBJ2-1 TRBV2 . once TGTGCCAGCAGTGACGTCCACGACTCCTACAATGAGCAGTTCTTC CASSDVHDSYNEQFF
TRBJ1-2 TRBV3-1 TRBD1 . TGTGCCAGCAGCCGCGGGACAGGGGAAAATGGCTACACCTTC CASSRGTGENGYTF
TRBJ1-2 TRBV29-1 . . TGCTCCGGCGGGGAGGGAGGCTACACCTTC CSGGEGGYTF
TRBJ1-1 TRBV12-3/TRBV12-4 TRBD1 . TGTGCCAGCACTCTAGGGGGCGGGAAGACTGAAGCTTTCTTT CASTLGGGKTEAFF
TRBJ2-5 TRBV10-3 . . TGTGCCATCAACCGACAGCCTCAAGAGACCCAGTACTTC CAINRQPQETQYF
TRBJ2-5 TRBV6-1 TRBD2 . TGTGCCAGCACCCAAAGAGGAGCGGGAGGGGAGACCCAGTACTTC CASTQRGAGGETQYF
TRBJ2-7 TRBV20-1 TRBD1 . TGCAGTGCTAGGGATCCCACAGGGGTGCCCTCCTACGAGCAGTACTTC CSARDPTGVPSYEQYF
TRBJ2-5 TRBV25-1 TRBD1 . TGTGCCAGCAAACAGGGGGAACAAGAGACCCAGTACTTC CASKQGEQETQYF
TRBJ2-3 TRBV29-1 TRBD2 . TGCAGCGTTGCAACTAGCGGAAGCACAGATACGCAGTATTTT CSVATSGSTDTQYF
TRBJ2-7 TRBV4-1 TRBD1 . TGCGCCAGCAGCCAAGATCCAGGGACAGGGGGCTACGAGCAGTACTTC CASSQDPGTGGYEQYF
TRBJ2-7 TRBV7-9 . . TGTGCCAGCAGCTCCCCTGGGGACCCCCACGAGCAGTACTTC CASSSPGDPHEQYF
TRBJ2-7 TRBV7-8 TRBD1 . TGTGCCAGCAGCTTGACAGGGCGCGGTTACAATGAGCAGTACTTC CASSLTGRGYNEQYF
TRBJ1-5 TRBV20-1 . . TGCAGTGCTATCGACAGGTTCAATCAGCCCCAGCATTTT CSAIDRFNQPQHF